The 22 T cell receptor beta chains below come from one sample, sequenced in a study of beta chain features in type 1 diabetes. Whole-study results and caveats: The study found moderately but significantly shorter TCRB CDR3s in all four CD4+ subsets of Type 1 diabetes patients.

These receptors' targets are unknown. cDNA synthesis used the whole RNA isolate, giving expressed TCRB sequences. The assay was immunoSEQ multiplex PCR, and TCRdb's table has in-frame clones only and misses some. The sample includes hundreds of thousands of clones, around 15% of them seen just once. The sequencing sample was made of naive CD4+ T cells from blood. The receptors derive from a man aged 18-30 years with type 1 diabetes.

The CDR3 nucleotides read TGTGCCTGGAGTGTACCGGGGGCTGCGAACACCGGGGAGCTGTTTTTT. It encodes CAWSVPGAANTGELFF. The chain recombines TRBV30 with TRBJ2-2; D may be TRBD1 or TRBD2 (6 bases each). The CDR3 totals 16 residues. Trimming took 0 bases from V and 0 from J, leaving 11 bases between them. From germline, CDR1 is GTSNPN and CDR2 SVGIG (reference sequence).

The CDR3 spells CSAEGNTEAFF. In DNA, the CDR3 is TGCAGTGCCGAGGGGAACACTGAAGCTTTCTTT. The chain employs TRBV20-1 and TRBJ1-1, with no clear D. Germline V lookup: CDR1 DFQATT, CDR2 SNEGSKA (reference sequence). The CDR3 contains 11 residues. Trimming took 6 bases from V and 1 from J, leaving 6 bases between them.

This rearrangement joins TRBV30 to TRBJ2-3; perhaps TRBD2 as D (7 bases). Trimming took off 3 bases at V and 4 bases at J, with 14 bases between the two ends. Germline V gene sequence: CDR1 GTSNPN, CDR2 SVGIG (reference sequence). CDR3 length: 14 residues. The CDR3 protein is CAWSEGGASDTQYF. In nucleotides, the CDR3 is TGTGCCTGGAGCGAGGGGGGGGCCTCAGATACGCAGTATTTT.

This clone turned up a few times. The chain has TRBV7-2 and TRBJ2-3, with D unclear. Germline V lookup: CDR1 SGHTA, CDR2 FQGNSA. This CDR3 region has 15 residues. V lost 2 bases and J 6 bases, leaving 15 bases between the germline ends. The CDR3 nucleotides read TGTGCCAGCAGCTTACGTCGGAGCCCCGGGGATACGCAGTATTTT. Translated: CASSLRRSPGDTQYF.

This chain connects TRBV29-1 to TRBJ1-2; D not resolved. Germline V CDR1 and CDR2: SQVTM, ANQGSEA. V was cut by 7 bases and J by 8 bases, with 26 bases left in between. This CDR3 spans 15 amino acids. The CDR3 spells CSADLGSGMGVGYTF. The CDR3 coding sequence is TGCAGCGCCGATCTAGGGTCGGGTATGGGTGTAGGCTACACCTTC. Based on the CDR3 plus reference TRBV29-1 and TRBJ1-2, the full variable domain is SAVISQKPSRDICQRGTSLTIQCQVDSQVTMMFWYRQQPGQSLTLIATANQGSEATYESGFVIDKFPISRPNLTFSTLTVSNMSPEDSSIYLCSADLGSGMGVGYTFGSGTRLTVV.

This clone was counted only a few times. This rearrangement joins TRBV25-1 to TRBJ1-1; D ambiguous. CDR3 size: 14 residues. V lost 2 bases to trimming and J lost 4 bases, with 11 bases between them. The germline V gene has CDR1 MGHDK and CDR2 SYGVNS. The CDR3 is CASSERYNLTEAFF. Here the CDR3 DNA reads TGTGCCAGCAGTGAAAGATACAACCTCACTGAAGCTTTCTTT.

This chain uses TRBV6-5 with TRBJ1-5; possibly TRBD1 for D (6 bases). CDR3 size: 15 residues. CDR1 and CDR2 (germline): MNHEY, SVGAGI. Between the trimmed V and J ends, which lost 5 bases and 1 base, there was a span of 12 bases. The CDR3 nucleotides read TGTGCCAGCAGTGCCGAGGGGGTAAGCAATCAGCCCCAGCATTTT. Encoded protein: CASSAEGVSNQPQHF.

The CDR3 protein is CASSSQGIVGTEAFF. The CDR3 DNA is TGTGCCAGCAGCTCTCAAGGGATTGTTGGCACTGAAGCTTTCTTT. The chain recombines TRBV7-9 with TRBJ1-1, with unresolved D. Trimming took off 4 bases at V and 4 bases at J, with 16 bases between the two ends. The CDR3 spans 15 residues. Germline CDR1 reads SEHNR; CDR2 reads FQNEAQ (reference sequence).

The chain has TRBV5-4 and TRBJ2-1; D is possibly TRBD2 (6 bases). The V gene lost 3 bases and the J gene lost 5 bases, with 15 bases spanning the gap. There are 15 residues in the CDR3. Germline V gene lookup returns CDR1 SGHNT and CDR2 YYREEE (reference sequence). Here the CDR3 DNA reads TGTGCCAGCAGCTCCGGGGGACGGATAGACAATGAGCAGTTCTTC. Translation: CASSSGGRIDNEQFF.

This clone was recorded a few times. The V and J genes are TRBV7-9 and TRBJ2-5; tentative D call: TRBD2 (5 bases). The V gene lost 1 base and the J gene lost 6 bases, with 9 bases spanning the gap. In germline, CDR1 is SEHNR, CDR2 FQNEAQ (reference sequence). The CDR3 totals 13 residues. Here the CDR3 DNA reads TGTGCCAGCAGCTTAGTCGAGGGCCAGACCCAGTACTTC. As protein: CASSLVEGQTQYF.

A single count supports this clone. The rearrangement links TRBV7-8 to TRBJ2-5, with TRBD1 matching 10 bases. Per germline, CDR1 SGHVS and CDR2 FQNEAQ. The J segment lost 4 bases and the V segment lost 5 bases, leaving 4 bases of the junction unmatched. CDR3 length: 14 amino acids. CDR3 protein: CASSPGQGGETQYF. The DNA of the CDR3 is TGTGCCAGCAGCCCCGGACAGGGGGGAGAGACCCAGTACTTC.

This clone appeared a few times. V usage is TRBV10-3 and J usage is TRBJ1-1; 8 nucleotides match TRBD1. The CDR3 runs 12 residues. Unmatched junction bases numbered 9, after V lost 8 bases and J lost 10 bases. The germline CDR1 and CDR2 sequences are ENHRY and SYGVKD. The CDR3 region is CAIGSGGTGAFF. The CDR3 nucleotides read TGTGCCATCGGGTCTGGGGGGACAGGAGCTTTCTTT.

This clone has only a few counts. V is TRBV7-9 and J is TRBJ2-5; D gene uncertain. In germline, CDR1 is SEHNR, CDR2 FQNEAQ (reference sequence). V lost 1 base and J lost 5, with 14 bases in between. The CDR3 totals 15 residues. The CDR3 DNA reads TGTGCCAGCAGCTTAGGTGACCTCGAAAGGGAGACCCAGTACTTC. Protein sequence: CASSLGDLERETQYF.

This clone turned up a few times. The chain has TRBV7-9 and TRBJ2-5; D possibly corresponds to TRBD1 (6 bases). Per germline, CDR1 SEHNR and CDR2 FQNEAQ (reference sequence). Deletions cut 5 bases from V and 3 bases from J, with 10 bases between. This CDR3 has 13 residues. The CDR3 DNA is TGTGCCAGCAGCCCCAGGGGTAAAGAGACCCAGTACTTC. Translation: CASSPRGKETQYF.

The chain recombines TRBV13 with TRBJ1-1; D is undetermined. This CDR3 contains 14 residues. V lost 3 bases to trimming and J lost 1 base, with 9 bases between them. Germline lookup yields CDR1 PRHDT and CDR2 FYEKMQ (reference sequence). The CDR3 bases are TGTGCCAGCAGCTTGTATGCTAAGAACACTGAAGCTTTCTTT. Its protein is CASSLYAKNTEAFF. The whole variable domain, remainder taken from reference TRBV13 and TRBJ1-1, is AAGVIQSPRHLIKEKRETATLKCYPIPRHDTVYWYQQGPGQDPQFLISFYEKMQSDKGSIPDRFSAQQFSDYHSELNMSSLELGDSALYFCASSLYAKNTEAFFGQGTRLTVV.

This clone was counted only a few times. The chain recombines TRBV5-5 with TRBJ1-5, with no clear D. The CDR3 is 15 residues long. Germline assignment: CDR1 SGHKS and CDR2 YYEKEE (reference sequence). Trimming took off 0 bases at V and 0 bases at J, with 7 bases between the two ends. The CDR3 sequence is CASSLEHYSNQPQHF. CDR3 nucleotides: TGTGCCAGCAGCTTGGAGCATTATAGCAATCAGCCCCAGCATTTT.

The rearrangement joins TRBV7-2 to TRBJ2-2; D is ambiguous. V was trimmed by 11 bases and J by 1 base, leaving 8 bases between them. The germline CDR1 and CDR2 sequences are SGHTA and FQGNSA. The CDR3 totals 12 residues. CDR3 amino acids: CAGMLNTGELFF. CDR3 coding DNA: TGTGCCGGCATGTTGAACACCGGGGAGCTGTTTTTT. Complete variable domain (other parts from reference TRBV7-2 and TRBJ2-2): GAGVSQSPSNKVTEKGKDVELRCDPISGHTALYWYRQSLGQGLEFLIYFQGNSAPDKSGLPSDRFSAERTGGSVSTLTIQRTQQEDSAVYLCAGMLNTGELFFGEGSRLTVL.

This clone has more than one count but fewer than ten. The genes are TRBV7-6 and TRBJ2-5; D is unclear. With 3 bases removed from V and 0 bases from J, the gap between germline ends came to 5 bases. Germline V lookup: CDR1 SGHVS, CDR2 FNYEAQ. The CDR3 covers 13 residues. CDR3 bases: TGTGCCAGCAGCTTGACATACCAAGAGACCCAGTACTTC. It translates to CASSLTYQETQYF.

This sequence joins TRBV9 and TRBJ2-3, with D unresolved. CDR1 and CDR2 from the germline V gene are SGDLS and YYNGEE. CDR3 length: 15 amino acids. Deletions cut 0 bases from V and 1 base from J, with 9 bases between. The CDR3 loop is CASSVGVMGTDTQYF. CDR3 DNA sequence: TGTGCCAGCAGCGTAGGCGTTATGGGCACAGATACGCAGTATTTT.

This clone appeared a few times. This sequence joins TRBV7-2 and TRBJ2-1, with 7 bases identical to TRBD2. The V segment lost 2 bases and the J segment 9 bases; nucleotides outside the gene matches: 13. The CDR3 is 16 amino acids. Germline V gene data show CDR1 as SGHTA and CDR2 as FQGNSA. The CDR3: CASSLRLAGVGAEQFF. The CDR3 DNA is TGTGCCAGCAGCTTACGACTAGCCGGCGTAGGGGCTGAGCAGTTCTTC.

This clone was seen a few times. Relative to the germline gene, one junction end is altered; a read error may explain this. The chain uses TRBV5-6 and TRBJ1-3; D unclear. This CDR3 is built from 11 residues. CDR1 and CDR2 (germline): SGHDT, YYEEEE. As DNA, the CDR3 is TGTGCCAGCAGCTTGATCACCGAATTCGATTTT. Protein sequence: CASSLITEFDF.

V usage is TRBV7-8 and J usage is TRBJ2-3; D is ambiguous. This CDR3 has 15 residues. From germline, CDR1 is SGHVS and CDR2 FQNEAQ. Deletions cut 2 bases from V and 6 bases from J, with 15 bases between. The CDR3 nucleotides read TGTGCCAGCAGCTTATGGAGAAGTATGAAGGATACGCAGTATTTT. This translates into CASSLWRSMKDTQYF.